The present T cell receptor beta chain was sequenced within a study of Graves' ophthalmopathy and Graves' hyperthyroidism. Using RNA transcripts, the TCR beta CDR3 regions were amplified. Amplification began with first-round RT-PCR using HTBI primers, then second-round multiplex PCR was performed. From the multiplex PCR reads, TCRdb called clonotypes with MiXCR, one entry per CDR3 protein. The table includes approximately 330,000 distinct CDR3 sequences, about a sixth detected once. Germline CDR1 reads SNHLY; CDR2 reads FYNNEI. CDR3 size: 13 residues. Trimming stripped 5 bases from V and 6 bases from J, with 11 bases between. None of the included patients had other autoimmune diseases, uncontrolled infections, pregnancy or lactation, as these led to exclusion. This clonotype was seen at least ten times.

The chain employs TRBV2 and TRBJ1-5; D remains unclear. The specimen was peripheral blood. The sequence came from an adult man with Graves' ophthalmopathy. The CDR3 protein is CASSLILGQPQHF. The CDR3 bases are TGTGCCAGCAGTTTGATACTGGGTCAGCCCCAGCATTTT.